These 30 T cell receptor beta chains were all obtained from the same sample, sequenced in a study of CD8+ T cells in alopecia areata. RNA was extracted and reverse transcribed into cDNA as the sequencing template. Profiling relied on immunoSEQ multiplex PCR, and the TCRdb table lists in-frame clones only, not all of them. The sample has 12,000 or so clones; about three fifths are singletons. Collection of lesional scalp punch biopsies and peripheral blood was performed in alopecia areata patients. The sequenced material came from skin. These TCRs come from a human donor with alopecia areata.

In this sample, this clone turned up a few times. The chain links TRBV11-2 to TRBJ2-1, with 10 bases matching TRBD2. The V gene's germline CDR1 is SGHAT and CDR2 FQNNGV. The CDR3 has 16 amino acids. Germline trimming cut 5 bases from V and 3 bases from J; bases unmatched to any gene: 7. The CDR3 is CASSGLAEPLYNEQFF. The DNA for the CDR3 is TGTGCCAGCAGCGGACTAGCGGAGCCCCTCTACAATGAGCAGTTCTTC.

V usage is TRBV29-1 and J usage is TRBJ2-3; no definite D call. This CDR3 contains 12 residues. Per the germline V gene, CDR1 is SQVTM and CDR2 is ANQGSEA. V lost 5 bases to trimming and J lost 2 bases, with 8 bases between them. CDR3 DNA: TGCAGCGTTTCCAGTTCCACAGATACGCAGTATTTT. Protein product: CSVSSSTDTQYF.

The chain carries TRBV7-8 and TRBJ2-2; possible D gene TRBD1, 5 bases. Germline V CDR1 and CDR2: SGHVS, FQNEAQ. This CDR3 is built from 14 residues. Trimming took 5 bases from V and 1 from J, leaving 8 bases between them. DNA for the CDR3: TGTGCCAGCAGCCCCCAGGGGAACACCGGGGAGCTGTTTTTT. It specifies CASSPQGNTGELFF.

The chain links TRBV9 to TRBJ2-3, with D possibly being TRBD1 (6 bases). Germline CDR1 is SGDLS and CDR2 is YYNGEE. There are 16 residues in the CDR3. V was cut by 2 bases and J by 6 bases, with 19 bases left in between. CDR3 amino acids: CASSVGHRVGSDTQYF. The DNA of the CDR3 is TGTGCCAGCAGCGTCGGCCACAGGGTTGGTTCGGATACGCAGTATTTT.

This clone appeared a few times. The chain employs TRBV18 and TRBJ1-1; the D is unclear. Germline V gene lookup returns CDR1 KGHSH and CDR2 LQKENI. CDR3 length: 15 amino acids. The V end lost 3 bases, the J end lost 2 bases, and 13 bases lay between the germline ends. CDR3 bases: TGTGCCAGCTCACCCCAGTTAGGGTTTAACACTGAAGCTTTCTTT. Protein sequence: CASSPQLGFNTEAFF.

The genes are TRBV11-2 and TRBJ2-1, with 9 bases lining up with TRBD2. Germline V CDR1 and CDR2: SGHAT, FQNNGV. The CDR3 runs to 14 residues. Losses at the gene ends were 5 bases for V and 7 bases for J; bases not matched to a gene: 6. The chain's CDR3 is CASSASGNRNEQFF. CDR3 coding DNA: TGTGCCAGCAGCGCTAGCGGGAATAGAAATGAGCAGTTCTTC.

This clone was seen only a few times. The chain joins TRBV5-1 to TRBJ2-1; tentatively, D is TRBD1 or TRBD2 (5 bases each). V lost 4 bases to trimming and J lost 5 bases, with 16 bases between them. The CDR3 runs 15 residues. CDR1 and CDR2 (germline): SGHRS, YFSETQ. The DNA for the CDR3 is TGCGCCAGCAGCCCCGGGACCAGCGTGAACAATGAGCAGTTCTTC. This sequence encodes CASSPGTSVNNEQFF. Together with reference TRBV5-1 and TRBJ2-1, the CDR3 gives the full variable domain: KAGVTQTPRYLIKTRGQQVTLSCSPISGHRSVSWYQQTPGQGLQFLFEYFSETQRNKGNFPGRFSGRQFSNSRSEMNVSTLELGDSALYLCASSPGTSVNNEQFFGPGTRLTVL.

J is TRBJ1-1 and V is TRBV9; D gene uncertain. The length of the CDR3 is 13 residues. Trimming cost V 4 bases and J 2 bases, with 9 bases left between them. The germline V gene has CDR1 SGDLS and CDR2 YYNGEE. The CDR3 is CASSPGLNTEAFF. CDR3 in DNA: TGTGCCAGCAGCCCAGGACTAAACACTGAAGCTTTCTTT.

In this sample, this clone turned up a few times. This chain joins TRBV19 and TRBJ2-1, with 7 positions matching TRBD1. CDR1 is LNHDA, CDR2 SQIVND, per germline (reference sequence). The CDR3 is made up of 13 amino acids. V trimming: 5 bases; J trimming: 9 bases; junction bases outside the gene matches: 7. The CDR3 loop is CASSFNRGGEQFF. Here the CDR3 DNA reads TGTGCCAGTAGTTTCAACAGGGGCGGTGAGCAGTTCTTC.

The chain is built from TRBV10-3 and TRBJ2-1, with 10 bases lining up with TRBD2. The CDR3 loop spans 17 amino acids. Losses at the gene ends were 2 bases for V and 5 bases for J; bases not matched to a gene: 9. The V gene's germline CDR1 is ENHRY and CDR2 SYGVKD. The CDR3: CAISESGTSGTHNEQFF. The CDR3 DNA reads as TGTGCCATCAGTGAGAGTGGTACTAGCGGGACCCACAATGAGCAGTTCTTC.

This clone was detected a few times. The chain combines TRBV7-2 with TRBJ2-3; either TRBD1 or TRBD2 may fit D (6 bases each). The germline gives CDR1 SGHTA, CDR2 FQGNSA. V shed 5 bases and J shed 2 bases, with 14 bases lying between them. The length of the CDR3 is 15 residues. CDR3 residues: CASSLRGGPTDTQYF. The DNA for the CDR3 is TGTGCCAGCAGCCTCAGGGGAGGCCCCACAGATACGCAGTATTTT.

This rearrangement joins TRBV7-9 to TRBJ2-3, with 9 bases matching TRBD2. Germline CDR1 is SEHNR and CDR2 is FQNEAQ (reference sequence). This CDR3 contains 17 residues. V lost 3 bases, J lost 2 bases, and 9 bases stayed unmatched. CDR3 sequence: CASSFGATSGYTDTQYF. The CDR3 region has the DNA TGTGCCAGCAGCTTTGGGGCGACTAGCGGTTACACAGATACGCAGTATTTT.

This clone was seen a handful of times. The V gene is TRBV7-9, the J gene TRBJ1-1, with D perhaps matching TRBD1 (6 bases). The V gene lost 4 bases and the J gene lost 5 bases, with 14 bases spanning the gap. The CDR3 has 14 residues. Germline assignment: CDR1 SEHNR and CDR2 FQNEAQ (reference sequence). The CDR3 is CASSSTGGLTEAFF. As DNA, the CDR3 is TGTGCCAGCAGCTCGACAGGAGGTCTGACTGAAGCTTTCTTT.

The J gene is TRBJ2-2, the V gene TRBV2; D is unclear. Trimming removed 8 bases from V and 0 bases from J, with 13 bases in between. Germline CDR1 reads SNHLY; CDR2 reads FYNNEI. The CDR3 totals 15 residues. The CDR3 nucleotides are TGTGCCAGCCTATTTCAAACCGCGAACACCGGGGAGCTGTTTTTT. It is translated as CASLFQTANTGELFF.

The chain uses TRBV6-5 and TRBJ2-3; the D gene is possibly TRBD2 (6 bases). Trimming took off 6 bases at V and 0 bases at J, with 7 bases between the two ends. This CDR3 is built from 13 residues. CDR1 and CDR2 (germline): MNHEY, SVGAGI. CDR3 region: CASRGRSTDTQYF. The CDR3 bases are TGTGCCAGCAGAGGGAGGAGCACAGATACGCAGTATTTT.

In this sample, this clone turned up a few times. The chain joins TRBV5-4 to TRBJ1-1; TRBD1 matches 9 bases. The ends lost 0 bases at V and 7 bases at J; junction bases unmatched: 4. The germline V gene encodes CDR1 SGHNT and CDR2 YYREEE (reference sequence). This CDR3 region has 14 residues. CDR3 coding DNA: TGTGCCAGCAGCTTGGGGGACAGGGACAATGAAGCTTTCTTT. This translates into CASSLGDRDNEAFF.

This chain connects TRBV27 to TRBJ1-2, with 8 bases matching TRBD1. Germline V gives CDR1 MNHEY, CDR2 SMNVEV (reference sequence). The J segment lost 3 bases and the V segment lost 6 bases, leaving 12 bases of the junction unmatched. This CDR3 has 16 amino acids. CDR3 sequence: CASSLKRTGSDYGYTF. DNA for the CDR3: TGTGCCAGCAGCCTCAAAAGGACAGGGAGTGACTATGGCTACACCTTC.

A few counts support this clone. The chain links TRBV28 to TRBJ2-3, with a weak D call TRBD1 (6 bases). This CDR3 comprises 15 residues. The ends were cut back, 2 bases at V and 4 bases at J, with 13 bases in the middle. CDR1 is MDHEN and CDR2 is SYDVKM in the germline V gene. CDR3 coding DNA: TGTGCCAGCAGTTTAGACAGGATTGTACCAGATACGCAGTATTTT. Its translation: CASSLDRIVPDTQYF.

The rearrangement uses TRBV6-5 and TRBJ2-1; 8 bases fit TRBD2. The CDR3 covers 14 residues. With 8 bases clipped from V and 6 bases from J, the junction kept 9 bases outside the gene matches. CDR1 and CDR2 (germline): MNHEY, SVGAGI. The CDR3 here is CASHGTRGSNEQFF. CDR3 bases: TGTGCCAGCCACGGGACTAGGGGGAGCAATGAGCAGTTCTTC.

This chain joins TRBV4-2 and TRBJ2-7; D is unclear. Germline V lookup: CDR1 LGHNA, CDR2 YNFKEQ. This CDR3 has 14 residues. The V end lost 0 bases, the J end lost 5 bases, and 11 bases lay between the germline ends. The DNA of the CDR3 is TGTGCCAGCAGCCAAGACACCTTAGATCACGAGCAGTACTTC. Translated, it gives CASSQDTLDHEQYF.

Only a few counts were recorded for this clone. The V and J genes are TRBV29-1 and TRBJ2-7; TRBD2 agrees at 7 bases. This CDR3 has 13 amino acids. CDR1 and CDR2 from the germline V gene are SQVTM and ANQGSEA. The V gene end was trimmed by 0 bases and the J gene end by 6 bases; junction bases not matched to a gene: 5. The chain's CDR3 is CSVEERERSEQYF. The DNA of the CDR3 is TGCAGCGTTGAAGAGCGGGAGAGGAGCGAGCAGTACTTC.

The chain couples TRBV10-3 to TRBJ2-5, with 12 bases matching TRBD2. Germline V gene sequence: CDR1 ENHRY, CDR2 SYGVKD. V shed 4 bases and J 1 base; nucleotides not matched to a gene: 4. The CDR3 has 16 residues. The CDR3 protein is CAISAGLAGIQETQYF. CDR3 DNA sequence: TGTGCCATCAGTGCGGGACTAGCGGGCATCCAAGAGACCCAGTACTTC.

This clone was picked up a small number of times. This chain uses TRBV23-1 with TRBJ2-7; 8 bases fit TRBD1. TRBV23-1 belongs to the ORF category, with a function that is uncertain. The CDR3 extends over 17 amino acids. Germline trimming cut 0 bases from V and 2 bases from J; bases unmatched to any gene: 9. CDR3 sequence (DNA): TGCGCCAGCAGTCAATCCTCCCCGGGACAGGCAGCCTACGAGCAGTACTTC. This translates into CASSQSSPGQAAYEQYF.

The chain carries TRBV27 and TRBJ2-5; 9 bases line up with TRBD2. The V segment lost 5 bases and the J segment 1 base; nucleotides outside the gene matches: 5. Germline V gene lookup returns CDR1 MNHEY and CDR2 SMNVEV (reference sequence). This CDR3 spans 15 amino acids. The CDR3: CASSIRLAVQETQYF. CDR3 coding DNA: TGTGCCAGCAGTATCAGACTAGCGGTCCAAGAGACCCAGTACTTC.

This chain connects TRBV18 to TRBJ2-2; TRBD1 agrees at 9 bases. Unmatched junction bases numbered 5, after V lost 3 bases and J lost 6 bases. The CDR3 sequence is 15 residues long. Germline-derived CDR1 and CDR2 are KGHSH and LQKENI. The DNA for the CDR3 is TGTGCCAGCTCACCTGGACAGGGGAAGGCCGGGGAGCTGTTTTTT. Protein sequence: CASSPGQGKAGELFF.

The CDR3 DNA reads as TGTGCCAGCAGCTTGGGACTAGCGACCTACAATGAGCAGTTCTTC. It encodes CASSLGLATYNEQFF. The V and J genes are TRBV5-4 and TRBJ2-1; 8 bases fit TRBD2. Germline loops: CDR1 SGHNT, CDR2 YYREEE (reference sequence). CDR3 length equals 15 residues. V lost 0 bases to trimming and J lost 2 bases; unmatched junction nucleotides: 1.

A word on this clone: One end of the junction varies from germline; a read error may be responsible. V usage is TRBV29-1 and J usage is TRBJ2-3; D uncertain. The CDR3 is made up of 12 amino acids. CDR1 is SQVTM and CDR2 is ANQGSEA in the germline V gene. The CDR3 protein is CSVSSSTDTKYF. CDR3 coding DNA: TGCAGCGTTTCCAGTTCCACAGATACGAAGTATTTT.

This clone was observed a few times. This chain links TRBV7-8 with TRBJ2-2; D might be TRBD1 (6 bases). CDR1 and CDR2 (germline): SGHVS, FQNEAQ. V was pared by 1 base and J by 7 bases, with 10 bases between. The CDR3 extends over 14 amino acids. The chain's CDR3 is CASSLDRVRGELFF. In DNA, the CDR3 is TGTGCCAGCAGCTTAGACAGGGTTCGCGGGGAGCTGTTTTTT.

The CDR3 coding sequence is TGCGCCAGCAGTCTGACTCTAGCGGGAGGCCGCTCGGGTGAGCAGTTCTTC. Amino acid sequence: CASSLTLAGGRSGEQFF. The chain has TRBV5-1 and TRBJ2-1, with TRBD2 matching 11 bases. Looked up from germline, CDR1 is SGHRS and CDR2 is YFSETQ. V shed 5 bases and J 9 bases; nucleotides not matched to a gene: 16. The length of the CDR3 is 17 residues.

V and J are TRBV29-1 and TRBJ2-1, with D uncertain. The CDR3 sequence is 12 residues long. Germline CDR1 SQVTM, CDR2 ANQGSEA. V was trimmed by 6 bases and J by 7 bases, leaving 13 bases between them. The CDR3 DNA reads TGCAGCGTGGGCCCATGGGGAAATGAGCAGTTCTTC. Amino acids: CSVGPWGNEQFF.